These 5 T cell receptor beta chains share one sample of origin, sequenced in a study of cytomegalovirus exposure and HLA in healthy donors. Amplification used 60 Vbeta primers and 13 Jbeta primers. The data were produced by immunoSEQ multiplex PCR, yet TCRdb's version contains in-frame clones alone and is incomplete. This sample carries approximately 100,000 clones, about four fifths of them seen once, and the ten largest clones take around 9.9%. The sequenced sample consisted of PBMCs. The receptors stem from a man aged 18 to 29 in good health and CMV-seropositive.

This chain joins TRBV10-3 and TRBJ2-1; D is uncertain. V was trimmed by 11 bases and J by 6 bases, leaving 11 bases between them. In germline, CDR1 is ENHRY, CDR2 SYGVKD. CDR3 length: 11 amino acids. CDR3 sequence: CAAPPRNEQFF. The CDR3 region has the DNA TGTGCCGCGCCCCCGCGCAATGAGCAGTTCTTC.

J is TRBJ1-4 and V is TRBV5-1; 9 positions agree with TRBD1. Trimming removed 4 bases from V and 7 bases from J; junction bases left unmatched: 5. CDR1 and CDR2 (germline): SGHRS, YFSETQ. This CDR3 spans 14 amino acids. The CDR3 here is CASSKGQGGEKLFF. CDR3 DNA sequence: TGCGCCAGCAGCAAGGGACAGGGCGGTGAAAAACTGTTTTTT.

The chain recombines TRBV4-1 with TRBJ2-1; 10 bases match TRBD2. The CDR3 contains 14 residues. Germline V gene lookup returns CDR1 MGHRA and CDR2 YSYEKL. The J segment lost 5 bases and the V segment lost 2 bases, leaving 0 bases of the junction unmatched. CDR3 coding DNA: TGCGCCAGCAGCCAACTAGCGGGGGACAATGAGCAGTTCTTC. Protein: CASSQLAGDNEQFF.

This chain joins TRBV15 and TRBJ1-4, with a possible D match to TRBD1 (5 bases). The CDR3 loop spans 15 amino acids. V lost 1 base and J lost 3, with 9 bases in between. Germline CDR1 and CDR2: LNHNV and YYDKDF (reference sequence). The CDR3 sequence: CATSRGGEANEKLFF. As DNA, the CDR3 is TGTGCCACCAGCAGAGGGGGGGAGGCTAATGAAAAACTGTTTTTT.

This clone was observed once. The gene calls are TRBV7-9 and TRBJ2-2, with 7 bases fitting TRBD2. The V gene's germline CDR1 is SEHNR and CDR2 FQNEAQ (reference sequence). Trimming removed 1 base from V and 2 bases from J; junction bases left unmatched: 13. The length of the CDR3 is 19 residues. DNA of the CDR3: TGTGCCAGCAGCTTAGGCCCCGCGATAGCGGGTGGTAACACCGGGGAGCTGTTTTTT. Protein product: CASSLGPAIAGGNTGELFF.